The 10 T cell receptor beta chains below all came from one sample that was sequenced in a study of blood T cell repertoires in COVID-19. Repertoires were generated with immunoSEQ multiplex PCR, while TCRdb's copy carries only in-frame clones and drops some. The table includes 150,000 to 200,000 clones, roughly nine tenths detected once. Source material: peripheral blood. The receptors stem from a man in his fifties or sixties with active or convalescent COVID-19.

Note on this clone: At one end, the junction sequence differs from germline, possibly due to a read error. V and J are TRBV4-1 and TRBJ1-4; 8 nucleotides agree with TRBD1. CDR3 size: 14 residues. The germline V gene encodes CDR1 MGHRA and CDR2 YSYEKL. CDR3 bases: TGCGCCAGCAGGCAAGGACAGGGTAATGAAAAACTGTTTTTT. It translates to CASRQGQGNEKLFF.

The chain uses TRBV15 and TRBJ1-2; 7 positions match TRBD1. Losses at the gene ends were 0 bases for V and 8 bases for J; bases not matched to a gene: 9. CDR3 size: 15 residues. Per the germline V gene, CDR1 is LNHNV and CDR2 is YYDKDF (reference sequence). The CDR3 sequence: CATSRDELTGQGYTF. CDR3 nucleotide sequence: TGTGCCACCAGCAGAGATGAGTTGACAGGGCAAGGCTACACCTTC.

As DNA, the CDR3 is TGTGCCAGCAGTGACCCGGGACAGCCAAATGAAAAACTGTTTTTT. It yields the protein CASSDPGQPNEKLFF. The chain uses TRBV6-1 and TRBJ1-4; 7 nucleotides line up with TRBD1. Germline CDR1 is MNHNS and CDR2 is SASEGT. CDR3 length equals 15 residues. The ends lost 3 bases at V and 5 bases at J; junction bases unmatched: 6.

The V gene is TRBV7-8, the J gene TRBJ2-5; TRBD1 agrees at 9 bases. Germline trimming cut 5 bases from V and 4 bases from J; bases unmatched to any gene: 11. This CDR3 has 16 residues. Germline CDR1 is SGHVS and CDR2 is FQNEAQ. CDR3 DNA sequence: TGTGCCAGCAGCAAAACGCAGGGACAGGGTGGAGAGACCCAGTACTTC. Its protein is CASSKTQGQGGETQYF. Together with reference TRBV7-8 and TRBJ2-5, the CDR3 gives the full variable domain: GAGVSQSPRYKVAKRGQDVALRCDPISGHVSLFWYQQALGQGPEFLTYFQNEAQLDKSGLPSDRFFAERPEGSVSTLKIQRTQQEDSAVYLCASSKTQGQGGETQYFGPGTRLLVL.

This clone showed up just once. CDR3 sequence reads: CASSRGHKQPQHF. The CDR3 DNA is TGTGCCAGCAGCCGCGGACACAAACAGCCCCAGCATTTT. The chain carries TRBV7-8 and TRBJ1-5, with D perhaps matching TRBD1 (5 bases). Germline V gene lookup returns CDR1 SGHVS and CDR2 FQNEAQ. The V end was cut by 5 bases, the J end by 7 bases, with 12 bases between. The CDR3 loop spans 13 amino acids. Full variable domain (remainder filled in from reference TRBV7-8 and TRBJ1-5): GAGVSQSPRYKVAKRGQDVALRCDPISGHVSLFWYQQALGQGPEFLTYFQNEAQLDKSGLPSDRFFAERPEGSVSTLKIQRTQQEDSAVYLCASSRGHKQPQHFGDGTRLSIL.

The CDR3 protein is CASSIDPQGSYGYTF. CDR3 coding DNA: TGTGCCAGTAGTATAGATCCCCAGGGTAGCTATGGCTACACCTTC. This chain joins TRBV19 and TRBJ1-2; D may be TRBD1 (5 bases). Germline V lookup: CDR1 LNHDA, CDR2 SQIVND (reference sequence). The CDR3 is made up of 15 amino acids. V lost 0 bases and J 4 bases, leaving 12 bases between the germline ends.

The V and J genes are TRBV7-2 and TRBJ2-5, with TRBD2 as a possible D gene (5 bases). The ends were cut back, 8 bases at V and 1 base at J, with 11 bases in the middle. The CDR3 is made up of 13 amino acids. Germline CDR1 and CDR2: SGHTA and FQGNSA. CDR3 bases: TGTGCCAGCCTCAGAGGGCCCCAAGAGACCCAGTACTTC. Translated: CASLRGPQETQYF.

The V gene is TRBV27, the J gene TRBJ1-2; tentative D call: TRBD1 (5 bases). This CDR3 spans 13 amino acids. V was clipped by 8 bases and J by 8 bases, with 18 bases between them. Germline-derived CDR1 and CDR2 are MNHEY and SMNVEV (reference sequence). Written as DNA, the CDR3 is TGTGCCAGCTCGGAAGGACAACTCCGGGGCTACACCTTC. Protein sequence: CASSEGQLRGYTF.

The chain combines TRBV18 with TRBJ2-1; D is possibly TRBD1 (6 bases). Germline assignment: CDR1 KGHSH and CDR2 LQKENI. Trimming shortened V by 6 bases and J by 9 bases, and 12 bases separated the two germline ends. The CDR3 sequence is 12 residues long. The CDR3 DNA follows: TGTGCCAGCTCTCAACAGGGAAGTGAGCAGTTCTTC. Translated, it gives CASSQQGSEQFF.

The chain carries TRBV9 and TRBJ1-2; D not certain. The CDR3 has 11 residues. The germline V gene encodes CDR1 SGDLS and CDR2 YYNGEE. V lost 0 bases and J 6 bases, leaving 3 bases between the germline ends. The CDR3 coding sequence is TGTGCCAGCAGCGTAGGAGATGGCTACACCTTC. Its translation is CASSVGDGYTF.